This T cell receptor (beta chain) was captured in a study of T-cell reconstitution after alpha-beta-depleted transplantation in children. Overall study results and limits: Newly generated T cells supplied most T-cell counts and diversity one year post-transplant. Several patients had high TCRbeta diversity at day 60; it came from surviving recipient T cells and thymic progenitors. As was reported, about two months after transplant, alpha-beta T cells came from several hundred expanded graft clones.

Unique molecular identifiers were built into the TCRbeta library. Each CDR3 protein is one row after TCRdb ran MiXCR on the PCR reads. The sample shows 500,000 to 650,000 distinct CDR3 sequences, approximately 10% of them seen only once. The CDR3 sequence is 12 residues long. CDR1 and CDR2 (germline): SGHRS, YFSETQ. V shed 1 base and J shed 12 bases, with 13 bases lying between them. Turning to this clonotype: What it binds is unknown.

The gene calls are TRBV5-1 and TRBJ2-5, with D possibly TRBD1 on 6 matching bases. This sample comprised PBMCs, mostly from graft donor cells, obtained 180 days after TCRalphabeta/CD19-depleted stem cell transplant. This TCR derives from a female patient aged 2-9 years who had a stem cell transplant for aplastic anemia, so the T cells may come from the graft donor. The CDR3 reads CASSLRPGHEYF. CDR3 coding DNA: TGCGCCAGCAGCTTGAGGCCGGGACACGAGTACTTC.